This note documents a single TCR beta chain sequence. Its antigen is unknown. The whole isolated RNA underwent reverse transcription, so sequencing captured expressed TCRB transcripts. Libraries were prepared by immunoSEQ multiplex PCR; TCRdb keeps only in-frame clonotypes and omits some of them. The profile shows more than 250,000 clones, roughly 21% of them singletons. The data belong to a study of beta chain features in type 1 diabetes. Study in general: Healthy donors, compared against patients, showed similar age, gender and cell yields.

Study-level findings and limits: Insertions were fewer and deletions more numerous at VDJ junctions in type 1 diabetes patients. The study found that naive, central memory and Treg TCRB repertoires appeared more similar in patients than in healthy donors. Moderately but significantly shorter TCRB CDR3s were found in Type 1 diabetes patients in all four CD4+ subsets. Over-representation of high TCR-expressing cells was a possible consequence of cDNA sequencing.

The CDR3 has 15 amino acids. Trimming removed 2 bases from V and 3 bases from J; junction bases left unmatched: 3. Germline CDR1 reads GTSNPN; CDR2 reads SVGIG (reference sequence). The specimen was naive CD4+ T cells from blood. The V and J genes are TRBV30 and TRBJ2-1; TRBD2 matches 11 bases. This TCR came from a woman between 35 and 50 years old with type 1 diabetes. The CDR3 protein is CAWSPLAGGYNEQFF. The CDR3 DNA reads as TGTGCCTGGAGTCCCCTAGCGGGAGGCTACAATGAGCAGTTCTTC.